This T cell receptor (beta chain) is from a study of blood T cell repertoires in COVID-19. V was shortened by 9 bases and J by 8 bases, with 22 bases between the two germline ends. This CDR3 region has 15 residues. CDR1 SGHVS and CDR2 FQNEAQ come from the germline V gene. Assay used: immunoSEQ multiplex PCR; TCRdb lists only in-frame clones, some missing. This table has approximately 130,000 clones, 84% appearing once. This chain connects TRBV7-8 to TRBJ2-2; D unresolved. What was sequenced was peripheral blood. The receptor comes from a human donor in a cohort sampled during active COVID-19. DNA of the CDR3: TGTGCCAGTAGTCTCAGTCCCCCCCCAGGAGGGGAGCTGTTTTTT. Protein product: CASSLSPPPGGELFF.